This TCR beta chain emerged from a study of T cell changes during pregnancy in multiple sclerosis. Germline CDR1 SNHLY, CDR2 FYNNEI. Trimming left V 3 bases short and J 2 bases short, with 8 bases between. This CDR3 is built from 13 residues. Only in-frame clones appear in the TCRdb table, and some are missing; sequencing was by immunoSEQ multiplex PCR. The sample includes approximately 30,000 clones, 75% to 90% of them seen just once. V is TRBV2 and J is TRBJ2-7; D gene ambiguous. This TCR came from a female donor with multiple sclerosis, enrolled in a pregnancy study. Sequencing used CD8+ T cells from peripheral blood mononuclear cells, obtained in the second trimester of pregnancy. CDR3 amino acids: CASSEGRAYEQYF. The CDR3 bases are TGTGCCAGCAGTGAGGGCAGAGCCTACGAGCAGTACTTC.